This TCR beta chain derives from a study of T cells in Graves' hyperthyroidism and ophthalmopathy. The study's findings and limits: Ophthalmopathy and stable hyperthyroidism were separated by a 13 V-J model. In the blood, most expanded thyroid clonotypes above 0.001 appeared as well.

Exclusion of patients followed from uncontrolled infection, other autoimmune disease, pregnancy or lactation. On the basis of clinical symptoms, serum thyroxine and TRAb, thyroid ultrasound and orbital computed tomography, diagnoses were made. Regions amplified from RNA transcripts were the TCR beta CDR3 regions. HTBI primers drove first-round RT-PCR of the TCR CDR3. Using its own MiXCR run on the multiplex PCR reads, TCRdb lists one record per CDR3 protein. Among 300,000 to 500,000 distinct CDR3 sequences listed, about 15% were seen once. Trimming pared 4 bases from V and 6 bases from J, leaving 11 bases between. This CDR3 is built from 12 residues. Germline V gene sequence: CDR1 SGHDT, CDR2 YYEEEE. In its sample, this clonotype was seen many times. Its target is not known.

The rearrangement uses TRBV5-6 and TRBJ2-7; D not certain. The sequence was obtained from a woman aged 30 to 39 with Graves' hyperthyroidism. Sequencing was done on a sample of blood. CDR3 coding DNA: TGTGCCAGCAGCAATCGAAGAACCGAGCAGTACTTC. This encodes CASSNRRTEQYF.